This TCR beta chain was retrieved from a study of cytomegalovirus exposure and HLA in healthy donors. Findings of the study overall: A later look showed TCR association rates differing by HLA locus, highest for DRB1 and lowest for HLA-C.

Regarding this clone: Its antigen remains unidentified.

The PCR used 60 Vbeta and 13 Jbeta primers. Repertoires were generated with immunoSEQ multiplex PCR, while TCRdb's copy carries only in-frame clones and drops some. The sample shows about 260,000 clones, 70% to 90% of them seen only once. The clonotype was recovered from a middle-aged woman in good health and CMV-seropositive. The sequencing input was PBMCs.

The CDR3 here is CASSPGDNPYEQYF. The CDR3 bases are TGTGCCAGCAGTCCCGGGGACAACCCCTACGAGCAGTACTTC. The rearrangement uses TRBV27 and TRBJ2-7; possible D gene TRBD1, 6 bases. CDR3 length: 14 residues. CDR1 MNHEY and CDR2 SMNVEV come from the germline V gene (reference sequence). The V gene lost 5 bases and the J gene lost 2 bases, with 13 bases spanning the gap.